This T cell receptor beta chain was captured in a study of blood T cell repertoires in COVID-19 (dated by TCRdb to between 2020 and 2021). Turning to the overall study: Collaborator samples came from the United States, Italy and Spain and covered acute and convalescent phases of COVID-19. Samples were obtained from the ongoing ImmuneRACE study (first 160 participants) and from some 1,200 subjects provided by 6 global collaborators. A freely available public database, intended as a resource for researchers studying the immune response to SARS-CoV-2, is where the repertoires were released. The material from the prospective study consisted of cDNA or gDNA derived from T cells, B-cell-depleted T cells, or PBMCs. The sample metadata nearly always contained a de-identified subject ID, COVID-19 status, age in years and sex. HLA class I and class II types, where available, came from metadata supplied by the sample provider rather than from assay-based typing. Subjects who had been exposed to COVID-19, were actively infected with it, or had recovered from it provided the deeply sampled blood TCRbeta repertoires that made up the dataset. General conclusions and limits of the study: How much clinical and demographic metadata was included differed by source and by participant, and the metadata was provided uncurated.

The collaborating institutions used their own protocols to collect whole blood in K2EDTA tubes. For TCRbeta analysis, collaborator samples were shipped as frozen whole blood, as isolated PBMCs, or as DNA extracted from either sample type. TCRbeta CDR3 regions were amplified from genomic DNA by means of the immunoSEQ Assay, a bias-controlled multiplex PCR. The original methods were these. The number of nucleated cells in each sample was estimated from the amplification of reference gene primers within the assay. To quantify the absolute abundance of each unique TCRbeta CDR3 rearrangement, sequence reads were collapsed and filtered. For each sample, productive Simpson clonality was calculated by taking the square root of Simpson's diversity index across productive rearrangements. What TCRdb holds here is the immuneACCESS table cut down to in-frame rearrangements. Part of the clones is not present; checked against another copy, under half of the missing clones reflect an unresolved V gene, and the others are unexplained. D and trimming were read from the DNA, whereas the V and J calls and clone size are those reported in that table. The sample table records over 130,000 clones; approximately 85% of these occur just once. Of the sample, roughly 2.9% falls within the top ten clones.

Inclusive of the bounding cysteine and phenylalanine, the CDR3 is 12 residues long. Just the 36-base CDR3 DNA is kept, in frame starting at base 1. The trim is 3 bases for V and 4 bases for J, with a gap of 6 bases between the germline ends. Notes on this clone: The antigen it binds to is not known. It has no much larger one-base neighbor in the sample; base qualities were not kept.

The rearrangement combines TRBV12-3 or TRBV12-4 with TRBJ1-2; the D gene is perhaps TRBD1, on 6 matching bases. The clonotype originates from a man aged 45-60 years with acute or convalescent COVID-19. The sample taken for sequencing was peripheral blood. The DNA sequence is TGTGCCAGCAGTTTGGACAGCTATGGCTACACCTTC. Its product reads: CASSLDSYGYTF.